The clone carrying this TCR beta chain was counted between two and nine times. Its antigen is unknown. The entry originates in a study of CD8 T cells in ankylosing spondylitis. Study conclusions and caveats: Clones linked to the disease showed a CD8+ phenotype. They occurred at relatively low frequencies in peripheral blood. Made up of fewer than 10 highly homologous variants, a TCR beta motif appeared characteristic of ankylosing spondylitis blood. Past research had described some motif variants in reactive arthritis synovial fluid and blood. Significantly higher representation of disease-linked clones was reported for matched ankylosing spondylitis synovial fluid.

Making the TCR beta libraries involved quantitative 5'-RACE with molecular barcodes. TCRdb used MiXCR to reprocess the 5' RACE reads, holding one entry per CDR3 protein. The data contain some 220,000 distinct CDR3 sequences, around 6.6% of them singletons. Germline V gene sequence: CDR1 SGHNT, CDR2 YYREEE (reference sequence). V trimming: 3 bases; J trimming: 13 bases; junction bases outside the gene matches: 12. This CDR3 is built from 14 residues. The sample taken for sequencing was blood, either unsorted or a sorted T cell fraction (not recorded which). The receptor was isolated from a male donor with ankylosing spondylitis. This chain uses TRBV5-4 with TRBJ2-1; the match to TRBD2 covers 8 bases. In DNA form, the CDR3 reads TGTGCCAGCAGCTCACGAGGACTAGCTGAAAAACAGTTCTTC. Its protein product is CASSSRGLAEKQFF.